This is a list of T cell receptor beta chains from one sample in a study of CD8 T cells in Susac syndrome. TCRdb reprocessed the immunoSEQ multiplex PCR reads with MiXCR, giving one entry per CDR3 protein. The top ten hold just over 0.2% of the sample, which has 150,000 to 180,000 distinct CDR3 sequences, approximately 96% seen once. Sequences were obtained from CD8+ T cells from PBMCs. The receptors were gathered from a human donor with multiple sclerosis. The CDR3 runs from the conserved cysteine through the conserved F or W. A D gene is named only where the DNA matches it firmly. A clone size is listed for some rows: how often the clone was seen (once, few, many), or a class if it is expanded.

J gene: TRBJ1-6; clone size: NA; V gene: TRBV7-9; D gene: NA; CDR3 protein: CASSSPSRQGRSPLHF; CDR3 DNA: TGTGCCAGCAGCTCGCCCTCTCGGCAGGGAAGATCACCCCTCCACTTT
J gene: TRBJ2-7; clone size: NA; V gene: TRBV27; D gene: TRBD1; CDR3 protein: CASSFSTGATSYEQYF; CDR3 DNA: TGTGCCAGCAGTTTCTCGACAGGGGCGACTTCCTACGAGCAGTACTTC
J gene: TRBJ2-2; clone size: NA; V gene: TRBV24-1; D gene: NA; CDR3 protein: CATSPRGIGELFF; CDR3 DNA: TGTGCCACCAGTCCAAGGGGAATCGGGGAGCTGTTTTTT
J gene: TRBJ2-7; clone size: NA; V gene: TRBV2; D gene: NA; CDR3 protein: CASSETGGSSYEQYF; CDR3 DNA: TGTGCCAGCAGTGAGACAGGTGGGAGCTCCTACGAGCAGTACTTC
J gene: TRBJ1-1; clone size: NA; V gene: TRBV27; D gene: NA; CDR3 protein: CASRTENTEAFF; CDR3 DNA: TGTGCCAGCAGGACAGAGAACACTGAAGCTTTCTTT
J gene: TRBJ2-6; clone size: NA; V gene: TRBV7-9; D gene: NA; CDR3 protein: CASSPERANVLTF; CDR3 DNA: TGTGCCAGCAGCCCAGAGAGGGCCAACGTCCTGACTTTC
J gene: TRBJ1-1; clone size: NA; V gene: TRBV20-1; D gene: NA; CDR3 protein: CSARDLRGVNTEAFF; CDR3 DNA: TGCAGTGCTAGAGATCTCCGGGGGGTGAACACTGAAGCTTTCTTT
J gene: TRBJ2-1; clone size: NA; V gene: TRBV29-1; D gene: NA; CDR3 protein: CSVELTRQDFYNEQFF; CDR3 DNA: TGCAGCGTTGAACTAACCCGACAGGACTTTTACAATGAGCAGTTCTTC
J gene: TRBJ1-2; clone size: NA; V gene: TRBV3-1; D gene: NA; CDR3 protein: CASSPLLNYGYTF; CDR3 DNA: TGTGCCAGCAGCCCCTTATTAAACTATGGCTACACCTTC
J gene: TRBJ2-1; clone size: once; V gene: TRBV5-4; D gene: NA; CDR3 protein: CASSLEKNSYNEQFF; CDR3 DNA: TGTGCCAGCAGCTTGGAGAAGAACTCCTACAATGAGCAGTTCTTC
J gene: TRBJ2-7; clone size: NA; V gene: TRBV5-1; D gene: TRBD1; CDR3 protein: CASSLVGQPPPYEQYF; CDR3 DNA: TGCGCCAGCAGCTTGGTGGGACAGCCCCCTCCCTACGAGCAGTACTTC
J gene: TRBJ2-7; clone size: NA; V gene: TRBV3-1; D gene: TRBD1; CDR3 protein: CASSPRTGRFYYEQYF; CDR3 DNA: TGTGCCAGCAGTCCTCGGACAGGGCGATTCTACTACGAGCAGTACTTC
J gene: TRBJ1-1; clone size: NA; V gene: TRBV6-1; D gene: TRBD1; CDR3 protein: CASSEGTGGTEAFF; CDR3 DNA: TGTGCCAGCAGTGAAGGGACAGGGGGCACTGAAGCTTTCTTT
J gene: TRBJ2-1; clone size: NA; V gene: TRBV12-3/TRBV12-4; D gene: NA; CDR3 protein: CASSSRGIDYNEQFF; CDR3 DNA: TGTGCCAGCAGTTCGCGGGGAATTGACTACAATGAGCAGTTCTTC
J gene: TRBJ1-1; clone size: NA; V gene: TRBV20-1; D gene: TRBD1; CDR3 protein: CSARIQGARHTEAFF; CDR3 DNA: TGCAGTGCTAGAATACAGGGGGCACGCCACACTGAAGCTTTCTTT
J gene: TRBJ1-2; clone size: NA; V gene: TRBV6-2/TRBV6-3; D gene: TRBD1; CDR3 protein: CASSYEDRGRPGGYTF; CDR3 DNA: TGTGCCAGCAGTTACGAAGACAGGGGGCGCCCCGGTGGCTACACCTTC
J gene: TRBJ1-1; clone size: NA; V gene: TRBV3-1; D gene: NA; CDR3 protein: CASSPYMNTEAFF; CDR3 DNA: TGTGCCAGCAGCCCCTACATGAACACTGAAGCTTTCTTT
J gene: TRBJ1-1; clone size: few; V gene: TRBV7-3; D gene: NA; CDR3 protein: CASSLQVGGTFF; CDR3 DNA: TGTGCCAGCAGCTTACAGGTCGGGGGGACTTTCTTT
J gene: TRBJ2-5; clone size: NA; V gene: TRBV12-3/TRBV12-4; D gene: NA; CDR3 protein: CASSGMGETQYF; CDR3 DNA: TGTGCCAGCAGTGGAATGGGGGAGACCCAGTACTTC
J gene: TRBJ1-1; clone size: once; V gene: TRBV6-1; D gene: NA; CDR3 protein: CASEGHPDADTEAFF; CDR3 DNA: TGTGCCAGCGAGGGACACCCGGACGCCGACACTGAAGCTTTCTTT
J gene: TRBJ2-7; clone size: NA; V gene: TRBV4-2; D gene: NA; CDR3 protein: CASSQGTAEQYF; CDR3 DNA: TGTGCCAGCAGCCAAGGGACAGCCGAGCAGTACTTC
J gene: TRBJ1-1; clone size: NA; V gene: TRBV7-8; D gene: NA; CDR3 protein: CASSPGFGRIDTEAFF; CDR3 DNA: TGTGCCAGCAGCCCGGGGTTCGGACGGATTGACACTGAAGCTTTCTTT
J gene: TRBJ2-3; clone size: NA; V gene: TRBV27; D gene: NA; CDR3 protein: CASSPTAGDISDTQYF; CDR3 DNA: TGTGCCAGCAGTCCGACCGCAGGGGACATCTCAGATACGCAGTATTTT
J gene: TRBJ1-2; clone size: NA; V gene: TRBV30; D gene: NA; CDR3 protein: CAWSLGTGYTF; CDR3 DNA: TGTGCCTGGAGTCTGGGGACTGGCTACACCTTC
J gene: TRBJ1-1; clone size: NA; V gene: TRBV29-1; D gene: TRBD1; CDR3 protein: CSVNRDRGFTEAFF; CDR3 DNA: TGCAGCGTTAACCGGGACAGGGGGTTTACTGAAGCTTTCTTT
J gene: TRBJ1-2; clone size: NA; V gene: TRBV4-2; D gene: NA; CDR3 protein: CASSQERGSIYGYTF; CDR3 DNA: TGTGCCAGCAGCCAAGAAAGGGGATCCATCTATGGCTACACCTTC
J gene: TRBJ1-2; clone size: NA; V gene: TRBV29-1; D gene: NA; CDR3 protein: CSVEVPGPTYGYTF; CDR3 DNA: TGCAGCGTTGAGGTCCCAGGGCCGACCTATGGCTACACCTTC
J gene: TRBJ2-6; clone size: NA; V gene: TRBV6-6; D gene: NA; CDR3 protein: CASSYDSGANVLTF; CDR3 DNA: TGTGCCAGCAGTTACGACTCTGGGGCCAACGTCCTGACTTTC
J gene: TRBJ1-1; clone size: NA; V gene: TRBV27; D gene: NA; CDR3 protein: CASIQGYGMNTEAFF; CDR3 DNA: TGTGCCAGCATCCAGGGTTACGGTATGAACACTGAAGCTTTCTTT